The text below deals with one TCR beta chain. The data stem from a study of blood T cell repertoires in COVID-19. Profiling relied on immunoSEQ multiplex PCR, and the TCRdb table lists in-frame clones only, not all of them. Here the sample spans approximately 75,000 clones, 84% being singletons. The V and J ends lost 4 bases and 4 bases, in that order; junction bases with no gene match: 10. This CDR3 is built from 16 residues. CDR1 and CDR2 from the germline V gene are KGHSH and LQKENI. The chain has TRBV18 and TRBJ1-2; 9 positions match TRBD1. This TCR was recovered from a woman aged 45 to 65 with acute or convalescent COVID-19. The specimen was peripheral blood. As DNA, the CDR3 is TGTGCCAGCTCACAAGACATAGCGGACAGGGGCTATGGCTACACCTTC. Its protein is CASSQDIADRGYGYTF.